The rows below give T cell receptor beta chains drawn from one sample of a study of blood T cell repertoires in COVID-19. TCRdb keeps only in-frame clones here, not all; method: immunoSEQ multiplex PCR. The sample records a few hundred thousand clones, 80% to 90% being singletons. Sequencing input: PBMCs or T cells enriched from blood (not recorded which). Receptor source: a young woman who had recovered from COVID-19. CDR3s include the opening cysteine and the closing phenylalanine or tryptophan. Each record gives: D gene, V gene, J gene, clone size, CDR3 protein, CDR3 DNA. The D gene is left open where the match is weak. Size is stated for part of the rows, as once, few or many counts, or as a class when the clone is expanded.

.	TRBV7-9	TRBJ1-1	.	CASSLAPSEAFF	TGTGCCAGCAGCTTAGCCCCGTCTGAAGCTTTCTTT
.	TRBV12-3/TRBV12-4	TRBJ2-7	.	CASRLQGFKQYF	TGTGCCAGCAGGCTCCAGGGATTCAAGCAGTACTTC
.	TRBV7-9	TRBJ2-5	.	CASSPQAETQYF	TGTGCCAGCAGCCCCCAGGCGGAGACCCAGTACTTC
TRBD1	TRBV2	TRBJ1-1	few	CASCQDRGYTEAFF	TGTGCCAGCTGCCAGGACAGGGGGTACACTGAAGCTTTCTTT
.	TRBV5-6	TRBJ2-1	.	CASSFPPDTSSYNEQFF	TGTGCCAGCAGCTTTCCCCCGGACACAAGCTCCTACAATGAGCAGTTCTTC
.	TRBV5-4	TRBJ2-3	.	CASSPPQGPQYF	TGTGCCAGCAGCCCACCCCAGGGTCCGCAGTATTTT
TRBD2	TRBV7-9	TRBJ2-1	.	CASTSGGSSSYNEQFF	TGTGCCAGCACTAGCGGGGGCTCTAGCTCCTACAATGAGCAGTTCTTC
.	TRBV7-6	TRBJ1-4	.	CASSNRDPDEKLFF	TGTGCCAGCAGCAACCGGGATCCTGATGAAAAACTGTTTTTT
TRBD2	TRBV6-2/TRBV6-3	TRBJ2-7	.	CASSYASLAGSSYEQYF	TGTGCCAGCAGTTACGCCTCCCTAGCGGGAAGCTCCTACGAGCAGTACTTC
TRBD2	TRBV29-1	TRBJ2-1	.	CSVEDLIRGLGPYNEQFF	TGCAGCGTTGAAGATCTCATTCGCGGACTAGGTCCCTACAATGAGCAGTTCTTC
TRBD1	TRBV2	TRBJ1-2	.	CASRTTPGGEGYGYTF	TGTGCCAGCAGGACAACACCAGGGGGCGAGGGCTATGGCTACACCTTC
TRBD1	TRBV7-3	TRBJ1-6	.	CASSKPGQGFWYNSPLHF	TGTGCCAGCAGTAAACCGGGACAGGGGTTCTGGTATAATTCACCCCTCCACTTT
TRBD2	TRBV7-7	TRBJ2-7	.	CASSLGAGGYEQYF	TGTGCCAGCAGCTTAGGAGCGGGGGGATACGAGCAGTACTTC
.	TRBV11-2	TRBJ2-2	.	CASSLVGGPNTGELFF	TGTGCCAGCAGCTTAGTGGGAGGCCCGAACACCGGGGAGCTGTTTTTT
.	TRBV15	TRBJ2-1	.	CATSRDLTYHEQFF	TGTGCCACCAGCAGAGATCTGACTTATCATGAGCAGTTCTTC
TRBD2	TRBV5-1	TRBJ2-1	.	CASSNGTSRYNEQFF	TGCGCCAGCAGCAACGGGACTAGTCGTTACAATGAGCAGTTCTTC
.	TRBV7-2	TRBJ1-6	.	CASSSTGDNSPLHF	TGTGCCAGCAGCTCCACGGGGGATAATTCACCCCTCCACTTT
.	TRBV6-5	TRBJ1-1	.	CATRARGTTEAFF	TGTGCCACCCGTGCAAGGGGAACAACTGAAGCTTTCTTT
TRBD1	TRBV2	TRBJ1-1	few	CASRGQGSTEAFF	TGTGCCAGCAGAGGACAGGGATCCACTGAAGCTTTCTTT
TRBD2	TRBV3-1/TRBV3-2	TRBJ2-1	.	CASSQYPRLAGVLDNEQFF	TGTGCCAGCAGCCAATACCCGAGACTAGCGGGGGTCTTGGACAATGAGCAGTTCTTC
TRBD2	TRBV11-3	TRBJ2-7	.	CASSLGLAGSEQYF	TGTGCCAGCAGCTTGGGACTAGCGGGATCGGAGCAGTACTTC
TRBD2	TRBV7-2	TRBJ2-7	few	CASSFRGGSDEQYF	TGTGCCAGCAGCTTCCGCGGGGGTTCCGACGAGCAGTACTTC
.	TRBV12-3/TRBV12-4	TRBJ1-1	once	CASSLTAREAFF	TGTGCCAGCAGTTTAACTGCCCGTGAAGCTTTCTTT
.	TRBV9	TRBJ2-7	few	CASTPTGEPYEQYF	TGTGCCAGCACGCCCACCGGGGAGCCCTACGAGCAGTACTTC
TRBD1	TRBV5-1	TRBJ1-2	once	CASSPGQGGGYTF	TGCGCCAGCAGCCCGGGACAGGGCGGTGGCTACACCTTC
TRBD1	TRBV9	TRBJ2-3	.	CASSARWGGQGTQYF	TGTGCCAGCAGCGCACGATGGGGGGGACAGGGTACGCAGTATTTT
TRBD2	TRBV5-6	TRBJ2-3	.	CASSFRTSGIPTDTQYF	TGTGCCAGCAGCTTCCGGACTAGCGGGATTCCCACAGATACGCAGTATTTT
.	TRBV6-5	TRBJ1-1	once	CASSYNRNTEAFF	TGTGCCAGCAGTTACAATCGGAACACTGAAGCTTTCTTT
.	TRBV18	TRBJ1-2	.	CASSPLATFLGSYGYTF	TGTGCCAGCTCACCCTTAGCTACTTTCTTAGGTTCCTATGGCTACACCTTC
TRBD1	TRBV5-7	TRBJ1-5	.	CASSLAGQGATSNQPQHF	TGTGCCAGCAGCTTGGCGGGACAGGGCGCTACGAGCAATCAGCCCCAGCATTTT
.	TRBV4-2	TRBJ2-5	.	CASSRPEMGPQETQYF	TGTGCCAGCAGCCGACCCGAAATGGGCCCGCAAGAGACCCAGTACTTC
TRBD1	TRBV4-1	TRBJ1-1	.	CASSQAGGLNTEAFF	TGCGCCAGCAGCCAGGCAGGGGGTTTGAACACTGAAGCTTTCTTT
.	TRBV28	TRBJ1-5	.	CASSTGEQPQHF	TGTGCCAGCAGTACGGGGGAACAGCCCCAGCATTTT
TRBD2	TRBV6-2/TRBV6-3	TRBJ2-7	.	CASSYSLPGLSYEQYF	TGTGCCAGCAGTTACTCCCTACCGGGACTAAGCTACGAGCAGTACTTC
TRBD1	TRBV5-1	TRBJ1-6	once	CASSLEAGGYNSPLHF	TGCGCCAGCAGCTTGGAGGCAGGGGGCTACAATTCACCCCTCCACTTT